This passage covers 26 T cell receptor beta chains from one sample sequenced in a study of blood T cell repertoires in COVID-19. Sequencing was performed with immunoSEQ multiplex PCR; in TCRdb, only in-frame clones are kept and a portion is missing. Of about 210,000 clones in the sample, 80% to 90% were seen once. Input material: peripheral blood. Receptor source: a woman between 50 and 59 years old with active or convalescent COVID-19.

The chain combines TRBV13 with TRBJ2-3, with 7 positions matching TRBD2. The CDR3 is made up of 16 amino acids. Germline assignment: CDR1 PRHDT and CDR2 FYEKMQ (reference sequence). The V and J ends lost 4 bases and 0 bases, in that order; junction bases with no gene match: 7. DNA for the CDR3: TGTGCCAGCAGCTCCCTTTACGGGGGGAGCACAGATACGCAGTATTTT. Translation gives CASSSLYGGSTDTQYF.

V usage is TRBV6-4 and J usage is TRBJ2-3, with D perhaps matching TRBD1 (6 bases). CDR3 size: 15 residues. Germline assignment: CDR1 MRHNA and CDR2 SNTAGT. The V gene lost 0 bases and the J gene lost 4 bases, with 11 bases spanning the gap. The CDR3 DNA is TGTGCCAGCAGTGACTCGATACAGGGCCCAGATACGCAGTATTTT. Protein: CASSDSIQGPDTQYF.

This chain links TRBV29-1 with TRBJ2-7; possibly TRBD1 for D (5 bases). From germline, CDR1 is SQVTM and CDR2 ANQGSEA. Trimming stripped 3 bases from V and 2 bases from J, with 14 bases between. The CDR3 runs 14 residues. In nucleotides, the CDR3 is TGCAGCGTTGATGCTCAGACAGTCCCCTACGAGCAGTACTTC. Encoded protein: CSVDAQTVPYEQYF.

As DNA, the CDR3 is TGCGCCAGCAGCCTTGGACAGGGGCGGGCTTCACCCCTCCACTTT. Its protein product is CASSLGQGRASPLHF. The chain recombines TRBV5-1 with TRBJ1-6; TRBD1 agrees at 9 bases. V trimming: 4 bases; J trimming: 9 bases; junction bases outside the gene matches: 8. Germline values: CDR1 SGHRS, CDR2 YFSETQ. The CDR3 is made up of 15 amino acids.

The chain uses TRBV28 and TRBJ2-7, with D possibly TRBD1 on 6 matching bases. The germline gives CDR1 MDHEN, CDR2 SYDVKM. The ends were cut back, 5 bases at V and 6 bases at J, with 20 bases in the middle. The CDR3 is 15 residues long. CDR3 coding DNA: TGTGCCAGCAGTCGAATAGACAGGTCGCAGGGCGAGCAGTACGTC. It encodes CASSRIDRSQGEQYV.

V and J are TRBV19 and TRBJ1-1; TRBD1 might be the D (6 bases). The ends were cut back, 4 bases at V and 6 bases at J, with 9 bases in the middle. This CDR3 is built from 12 residues. Germline V gives CDR1 LNHDA, CDR2 SQIVND (reference sequence). CDR3 residues: CASSTRQAEAFF. The CDR3 DNA is TGTGCCAGTAGTACAAGACAGGCTGAAGCTTTCTTT.

The chain recombines TRBV9 with TRBJ1-3; the D gene is possibly TRBD1 (6 bases). Per the germline V gene, CDR1 is SGDLS and CDR2 is YYNGEE. V shed 2 bases and J shed 0 bases, with 9 bases lying between them. This CDR3 comprises 15 residues. CDR3 loop: CASSVGQLSGNTIYF. The DNA of the CDR3 is TGTGCCAGCAGCGTCGGACAGCTCTCTGGAAACACCATATATTTT.

This chain connects TRBV5-1 to TRBJ2-1; TRBD2 matches at 11 bases. This CDR3 region has 14 residues. Trimming took 1 base from V and 7 from J; bases not matched to a gene: 1. Germline lookup yields CDR1 SGHRS and CDR2 YFSETQ. CDR3 nucleotides: TGCGCCAGCAGCTTGACTAGCGGGAGTAATGAGCAGTTCTTC. Amino acid sequence: CASSLTSGSNEQFF.

The chain employs TRBV18 and TRBJ1-2, with TRBD1 matching 10 bases. CDR3 length equals 16 residues. The J segment lost 6 bases and the V segment lost 6 bases, leaving 13 bases of the junction unmatched. Germline V CDR1 and CDR2: KGHSH, LQKENI. The chain's CDR3 is CASSPGPSTGGNGYTF. Written as DNA, the CDR3 is TGTGCCAGCTCCCCGGGCCCCTCGACAGGGGGCAATGGCTACACCTTC.

V gene TRBV5-4 combines with J gene TRBJ2-5; a possible D gene is TRBD1 (5 bases). The CDR3 is 14 amino acids. V lost 2 bases and J lost 2, with 10 bases in between. Germline lookup yields CDR1 SGHNT and CDR2 YYREEE (reference sequence). CDR3 sequence (DNA): TGTGCCAGCAGCTTCGGGCAGGGACAAGAGACCCAGTACTTC. The encoded protein is CASSFGQGQETQYF. Based on the CDR3 plus reference TRBV5-4 and TRBJ2-5, the full variable domain is ETGVTQSPTHLIKTRGQQVTLRCSSQSGHNTVSWYQQALGQGPQFIFQYYREEENGRGNFPPRFSGLQFPNYSSELNVNALELDDSALYLCASSFGQGQETQYFGPGTRLLVL.

The chain uses TRBV4-2 and TRBJ2-5; 10 nucleotides line up with TRBD2. V was clipped by 4 bases and J by 2 bases; unmatched bases: 7. CDR1 is LGHNA and CDR2 is YNFKEQ in the germline V gene. The CDR3 extends over 16 amino acids. CDR3 nucleotide sequence: TGTGCCAGCAGCCTAGCTAGCGGGGGATTGCAAGAGACCCAGTACTTC. This encodes CASSLASGGLQETQYF.

For the CDR3, the DNA is TGCAGCGCACGACGCGACAGCTCCTACAATGAGCAGTTCTTC. Amino acids: CSARRDSSYNEQFF. The chain joins TRBV29-1 to TRBJ2-1; possibly TRBD1 for D (5 bases). The V end lost 7 bases, the J end lost 0 bases, and 13 bases lay between the germline ends. The CDR3 covers 14 residues. Germline V gene sequence: CDR1 SQVTM, CDR2 ANQGSEA.

CDR3: CASSLTGTGAPLHF. CDR3 coding DNA: TGTGCCAGCAGCTTAACCGGGACAGGTGCACCCCTCCACTTT. V is TRBV5-6 and J is TRBJ1-6, with 8 positions matching TRBD1. Germline CDR1 is SGHDT and CDR2 is YYEEEE. V shed 2 bases, J shed 11 bases, and the junction held 6 bases outside the gene matches. This CDR3 has 14 amino acids.

This rearrangement joins TRBV3-1 (or the pseudogene TRBV3-2) to TRBJ1-2; 9 bases are shared with TRBD1. This CDR3 comprises 15 residues. Germline assignment: CDR1 LGHDT and CDR2 YNNKEL (reference sequence). V trimming: 5 bases; J trimming: 6 bases; junction bases outside the gene matches: 10. The CDR3 protein is CASSSLRDRDNGYTF. As DNA, the CDR3 is TGTGCCAGCAGCTCTCTCCGGGACAGGGACAATGGCTACACCTTC.

The chain carries TRBV19 and TRBJ1-1, with a tentative D call TRBD1 (5 bases). The CDR3 is 16 amino acids. V was shortened by 7 bases and J by 1 base, with 19 bases between the two germline ends. CDR1 and CDR2 (germline): LNHDA, SQIVND (reference sequence). The CDR3 DNA follows: TGTGCCAGTATCTATCTATCCCCTACAGGGAACACTGAAGCTTTCTTT. Translation gives CASIYLSPTGNTEAFF.

This clone was seen more than once but under ten times. The J gene is TRBJ1-1, the V gene TRBV30; 7 bases are shared with TRBD1. CDR1 and CDR2 (germline): GTSNPN, SVGIG (reference sequence). The CDR3 runs 12 residues. DNA for the CDR3: TGTGCGGGGGACAGACTGAACACTGAAGCTTTCTTT. As protein: CAGDRLNTEAFF.

The J gene is TRBJ1-1, the V gene TRBV28; D is ambiguous. CDR1 is MDHEN, CDR2 SYDVKM, per germline. This CDR3 is 14 amino acids long. Trimming stripped 8 bases from V and 1 base from J, with 14 bases between. This chain's CDR3 is CASAPSEANTEAFF. In DNA form, the CDR3 reads TGTGCCAGCGCTCCTAGCGAAGCGAACACTGAAGCTTTCTTT.

V and J are TRBV28 and TRBJ1-5, with D maybe TRBD1 (6 bases). Germline loops: CDR1 MDHEN, CDR2 SYDVKM. V lost 7 bases, J lost 5 bases, and 15 bases lay in between. CDR3 length equals 14 residues. The CDR3 nucleotides are TGTGCCAGCACCAAAGACAGGAGCTATCAGCCCCAGCATTTT. The encoded protein is CASTKDRSYQPQHF.

The chain employs TRBV7-3 and TRBJ1-6; D unresolved. In germline, CDR1 is SGHTA, CDR2 FQGTGA. V gave up 1 base and J gave up 6 bases, with 10 bases separating them. CDR3 length: 15 residues. DNA of the CDR3: TGTGCCAGCAGCTTAAGCGCTCAAATTAATTCACCCCTCCACTTT. Its translation: CASSLSAQINSPLHF.

The genes are TRBV7-2 and TRBJ1-2; 8 bases match TRBD1. V was pared by 5 bases and J by 6 bases, with 17 bases of the junction left unmatched. Germline V gene sequence: CDR1 SGHTA, CDR2 FQGNSA. The CDR3 extends over 17 amino acids. CDR3 nucleotide sequence: TGTGCCAGCAGCCTTAGTCAGGGGGCCGCCCGCGTACATGGCTACACCTTC. It specifies CASSLSQGAARVHGYTF.

V usage is TRBV29-1 and J usage is TRBJ2-4; no reliable D call. Germline CDR1 SQVTM, CDR2 ANQGSEA. V was pared by 7 bases and J by 8 bases, with 12 bases between. This CDR3 region has 11 residues. CDR3 protein: CSAFRSDIQYF. The CDR3 DNA reads as TGCAGCGCCTTTAGAAGTGACATTCAGTACTTC. The variable domain in full, completed from reference TRBV29-1 and TRBJ2-4, reads SAVISQKPSRDICQRGTSLTIQCQVDSQVTMMFWYRQQPGQSLTLIATANQGSEATYESGFVIDKFPISRPNLTFSTLTVSNMSPEDSSIYLCSAFRSDIQYFGAGTRLSVL.

The chain employs TRBV6-1 and TRBJ2-3; D might be TRBD1 (5 bases). Germline assignment: CDR1 MNHNS and CDR2 SASEGT. Trimming cost V 1 base and J 4 bases, with 12 bases left between them. CDR3 length: 15 amino acids. The DNA of the CDR3 is TGTGCCAGCAGTGAAGATGTGGGGCCCCCAGATACGCAGTATTTT. It encodes CASSEDVGPPDTQYF.

CDR3 sequence (DNA): TGTGCCAGCTCGGCGGGAGTGGAGACCCAGTACTTC. As protein: CASSAGVETQYF. The rearrangement links TRBV5-4 to TRBJ2-5; 7 nucleotides agree with TRBD2. The CDR3 has 12 residues. J was trimmed by 5 bases and V by 7 bases; bases with no gene match: 5. Per the germline V gene, CDR1 is SGHNT and CDR2 is YYREEE (reference sequence).

This clone was detected only once. The CDR3 bases are TGTGCCAGCAGGCCAACCGGACAGGGAACTGAAGCTTTCTTT. This codes for CASRPTGQGTEAFF. This chain uses TRBV27 with TRBJ1-1; 8 bases match TRBD1. The CDR3 covers 14 residues. Germline CDR1 MNHEY, CDR2 SMNVEV (reference sequence). The junction had 8 bases not matched to a gene; V was cut back by 6 bases and J by 5 bases.

The genes are TRBV3-1 (or the pseudogene TRBV3-2) and TRBJ2-1, with 12 bases matching TRBD2. Germline V lookup: CDR1 LGHDT, CDR2 YNNKEL (reference sequence). The CDR3 length is 16 residues. The junction had 5 bases not matched to a gene; V was cut back by 4 bases and J by 4 bases. CDR3: CASSPDGTSGYNEQFF. The CDR3, as DNA: TGTGCCAGCAGCCCCGACGGGACTAGCGGGTACAATGAGCAGTTCTTC.

The CDR3: CASSSRVSAKNIQYF. In DNA form, the CDR3 reads TGTGCCAGCAGTTCCAGGGTCTCGGCCAAAAACATTCAGTACTTC. This chain connects TRBV27 to TRBJ2-4; maybe TRBD1 (5 bases). The CDR3 loop spans 15 amino acids. From germline, CDR1 is MNHEY and CDR2 SMNVEV (reference sequence). The germline V and J ends were trimmed by 4 bases and 1 base, with 11 bases remaining between them.